Presented here are 21 T cell receptor beta chains from one specimen sequenced in a study of blood T cell repertoires in COVID-19. Assay: immunoSEQ multiplex PCR; the TCRdb copy retains only in-frame clones and omits some. The sample carries approximately 200,000 clones, roughly 81% recorded once. Sequences were obtained from peripheral blood. These receptors all stem from a man in his fifties who had recovered from COVID-19.

This clone has just a few counts. This sequence joins TRBV5-1 and TRBJ2-7; TRBD1 agrees at 8 bases. J gave up 4 bases and V 2 bases, and 8 bases lay outside the gene matches. The CDR3 totals 15 residues. Germline CDR1 is SGHRS and CDR2 is YFSETQ. The CDR3, as DNA: TGCGCCAGCAGCTTAGGCGGACAGGGACTTTACGAGCAGTACTTC. Its translation is CASSLGGQGLYEQYF.

The V call is TRBV4-2, the J call TRBJ2-3; 10 bases agree with TRBD2. After removal of 0 bases from V and 1 base from J, the junction contained 13 bases not matched to a gene. Germline V CDR1 and CDR2: LGHNA, YNFKEQ. This CDR3 comprises 20 residues. The DNA for the CDR3 is TGTGCCAGCAGCCAAGACTTAATAGCGGGAGGTGGAGTCGGCACAGATACGCAGTATTTT. It specifies CASSQDLIAGGGVGTDTQYF.

This clone was detected only a few times. The rearrangement uses TRBV2 and TRBJ1-2, with 9 positions matching TRBD1. Germline V gives CDR1 SNHLY, CDR2 FYNNEI. The junction had 5 bases not matched to a gene; V was cut back by 4 bases and J by 2 bases. The CDR3 contains 15 residues. This CDR3 is CASSADRGTNYGYTF. CDR3 nucleotide sequence: TGTGCCAGCAGTGCCGACAGGGGGACGAACTATGGCTACACCTTC.

This clone showed up just a few times. The chain couples TRBV2 to TRBJ2-7; D not certain. Trimming removed 4 bases at V and 0 bases at J, with 10 bases between. The CDR3 consists of 14 residues. CDR1 SNHLY and CDR2 FYNNEI come from the germline V gene. The CDR3 nucleotides are TGTGCCAGCAGTGTTGCGGCAGCCTCCTACGAGCAGTACTTC. Protein: CASSVAAASYEQYF.

The chain uses TRBV10-3 and TRBJ1-2, with D possibly matching TRBD1 (5 bases). Trimming removed 7 bases from V and 4 bases from J, with 13 bases in between. This CDR3 spans 13 amino acids. Germline V gene data show CDR1 as ENHRY and CDR2 as SYGVKD. CDR3 residues: CAIKPTDVYGYTF. The DNA for the CDR3 is TGTGCCATCAAGCCGACAGATGTCTATGGCTACACCTTC.

The rearrangement uses TRBV27 and TRBJ1-1; D is undetermined. Germline CDR1 MNHEY, CDR2 SMNVEV (reference sequence). The CDR3 runs 13 residues. The V and J ends lost 2 bases and 8 bases respectively, with 12 bases between them. CDR3 amino acids: CASSLGGPTEAFF. The CDR3 nucleotides read TGTGCCAGCAGTTTAGGCGGGCCGACCGAAGCTTTCTTT.

The gene calls are TRBV11-2 and TRBJ2-1; D perhaps matches TRBD2 (6 bases). V was clipped by 5 bases and J by 10 bases, with 12 bases between them. This CDR3 is built from 12 residues. CDR1 SGHAT and CDR2 FQNNGV come from the germline V gene. The CDR3 DNA sequence: TGTGCCAGCAGCCTGGCGGAGGGGGAGCAGTTCTTC. It codes for CASSLAEGEQFF.

The CDR3 DNA is TGTGCCAGCACATCCAAGTTGAGAACTAACTATGGCTACACCTTC. It specifies CASTSKLRTNYGYTF. The chain uses TRBV27 and TRBJ1-2; D is unresolved. Trimming cost V 7 bases and J 0 bases, with 15 bases left between them. This CDR3 spans 15 amino acids. Per germline, CDR1 MNHEY and CDR2 SMNVEV (reference sequence).

The chain joins TRBV29-1 to TRBJ1-1, with D possibly being TRBD1 (5 bases). The CDR3 length is 15 residues. In germline, CDR1 is SQVTM, CDR2 ANQGSEA. Trimming removed 4 bases from V and 0 bases from J, with 15 bases in between. As DNA, the CDR3 is TGCAGCGTTGGGGGGGGAGGTAATATGAACACTGAAGCTTTCTTT. Encoded protein: CSVGGGGNMNTEAFF.

The rearrangement joins TRBV19 to TRBJ2-7, with no clear D. CDR3 length: 12 residues. The V end was cut by 1 base, the J end by 4 bases, with 5 bases between. Germline V gene sequence: CDR1 LNHDA, CDR2 SQIVND (reference sequence). CDR3 in amino acids: CASSIGGYEQYF. CDR3 DNA sequence: TGTGCCAGTAGTATAGGCGGTTACGAGCAGTACTTC.

The chain recombines TRBV30 with TRBJ2-1; 8 bases match TRBD1. The CDR3 extends over 14 amino acids. Losses at the gene ends were 5 bases for V and 4 bases for J; bases not matched to a gene: 7. Germline V gene sequence: CDR1 GTSNPN, CDR2 SVGIG (reference sequence). CDR3 coding DNA: TGTGCCTGGCTGCAGACAGGGGTATACAATGAGCAGTTCTTC. This sequence encodes CAWLQTGVYNEQFF.

The chain links TRBV6-5 to TRBJ1-1; D is uncertain. Germline V gives CDR1 MNHEY, CDR2 SVGAGI. Trimming removed 4 bases at V and 4 bases at J, with 10 bases between. The CDR3 is made up of 13 amino acids. CDR3 DNA sequence: TGTGCCAGCAGTTTCGGGGTACGCACTGAAGCTTTCTTT. Protein product: CASSFGVRTEAFF.

The chain links TRBV29-1 to TRBJ1-1; 11 nucleotides line up with TRBD1. Per germline, CDR1 SQVTM and CDR2 ANQGSEA. V lost 4 bases to trimming and J lost 5 bases; unmatched junction nucleotides: 3. The CDR3 runs to 13 residues. The CDR3 DNA follows: TGCAGCGTTGGGGACAGGGGGAGAACTGAAGCTTTCTTT. This translates into CSVGDRGRTEAFF.

This clone was seen a handful of times. The chain employs TRBV28 and TRBJ2-7; TRBD2 aligns across 11 bases. Germline V gene data show CDR1 as MDHEN and CDR2 as SYDVKM. V shed 9 bases, J shed 0 bases, and the junction held 10 bases outside the gene matches. The CDR3 has 16 amino acids. The chain's CDR3 is CASVAGGTQGSYEQYF. CDR3 nucleotide sequence: TGTGCCAGTGTAGCGGGAGGGACCCAAGGCTCCTACGAGCAGTACTTC.

This clone was seen once. The rearrangement uses TRBV19 and TRBJ2-2; 7 bases are a match to TRBD2. Losses at the gene ends were 5 bases for V and 6 bases for J; bases not matched to a gene: 18. This CDR3 spans 18 amino acids. Germline loops: CDR1 LNHDA, CDR2 SQIVND (reference sequence). The CDR3 bases are TGTGCCAGTAGTCCCTGGGCAATGTCGGATGGGGGGGCCGGGGAGCTGTTTTTT. Its translation is CASSPWAMSDGGAGELFF.

The DNA for the CDR3 is TGTGCCAGCAGTTTATCGGGCGGGAGGGCCCACGAGCAGTACTTC. It specifies CASSLSGGRAHEQYF. The rearrangement uses TRBV27 and TRBJ2-7; 9 bases are a match to TRBD2. The CDR3 sequence is 15 residues long. V shed 0 bases, J shed 5 bases, and the junction held 5 bases outside the gene matches. The germline V gene encodes CDR1 MNHEY and CDR2 SMNVEV (reference sequence).

The chain carries TRBV28 and TRBJ2-4, with TRBD1 matching 10 bases. Germline CDR1 and CDR2: MDHEN and SYDVKM. V dropped 7 bases and J dropped 7; count of bases not matched to a gene: 4. The CDR3 is 13 residues long. The CDR3 bases are TGTGCCAGCACCCGGGACAGGGGTAACATTCAGTACTTC. Its translation: CASTRDRGNIQYF.

The chain employs TRBV6-5 and TRBJ2-1, with 9 bases matching TRBD2. The germline gives CDR1 MNHEY, CDR2 SVGAGI. The CDR3 sequence is 14 residues long. V dropped 8 bases and J dropped 2; count of bases not matched to a gene: 4. CDR3: CASSLAGPYNEQFF. The CDR3 DNA is TGTGCCAGCTCTCTAGCGGGACCCTACAATGAGCAGTTCTTC.

This CDR3 reads CASSPGGTLNTEAFF. As DNA, the CDR3 is TGCGCCAGCAGCCCGGGGGGAACCTTGAACACTGAAGCTTTCTTT. This chain uses TRBV5-1 with TRBJ1-1; D is perhaps TRBD1 (5 bases). The germline V and J ends were trimmed by 4 bases and 0 bases, with 13 bases remaining between them. Germline CDR1 SGHRS, CDR2 YFSETQ. The CDR3 length is 15 residues.

J is TRBJ2-7 and V is TRBV6-5, with TRBD2 identical over 10 bases. This CDR3 region has 14 residues. Germline trimming cut 3 bases from V and 3 bases from J; bases unmatched to any gene: 2. Germline V gene lookup returns CDR1 MNHEY and CDR2 SVGAGI. The CDR3 DNA reads as TGTGCCAGCAGTTATTCTAGCGGGAGCTACGAGCAGTACTTC. Its protein is CASSYSSGSYEQYF.

The gene calls are TRBV19 and TRBJ2-3, with D tentatively TRBD1 (5 bases). V lost 6 bases and J 3 bases, leaving 10 bases between the germline ends. Germline V gene data show CDR1 as LNHDA and CDR2 as SQIVND (reference sequence). CDR3 size: 13 residues. The CDR3 DNA reads as TGTGCCAGTAGGCAGGGTGGGACAGATACGCAGTATTTT. Amino acids: CASRQGGTDTQYF.